What follows are 10 T cell receptor beta chains derived from one specimen sequenced in a study of CD8+ T cells in alopecia areata. Reverse transcription of extracted RNA yielded cDNA, which provided the sequencing template. Some clones are missing from TCRdb's copy, which holds only in-frame ones; the method was immunoSEQ multiplex PCR. This sample has 60,000 to 90,000 clones; approximately 66% occur once, and the top ten carry roughly a quarter. Treatment defined: oral pan-JAK inhibitor, 5-10 mg twice daily. This specimen consisted of CD8+ T cells sorted from blood, obtained at week 24, from a patient treated with tofacitinib. These receptors all stem from a human donor with alopecia areata.

Remarks on this clone: This likely traces to a read error, being one base from a far larger clone. Other nucleotide sequences in the sample specify the same CDR3. The chain uses TRBV7-9 and TRBJ2-7; TRBD1 agrees at 9 bases. This CDR3 has 15 amino acids. Germline values: CDR1 SEHNR, CDR2 FQNEAQ (reference sequence). V dropped 5 bases and J dropped 0; count of bases not matched to a gene: 5. The CDR3 DNA reads TGTGCCAGCAGCCCTGTGACAGGGGGCTCCTACGAGCAGTACTTC. Translating it yields CASSPVTGGSYEQYF.

This rearrangement joins TRBV19 to TRBJ2-1; D may match TRBD1 or TRBD2 (5 bases each). Germline-derived CDR1 and CDR2 are LNHDA and SQIVND (reference sequence). This CDR3 spans 11 amino acids. The CDR3 nucleotides read TGTGCGAGCAATGGGGGCAATGAGCAGTTCTTC. Its translation is CASNGGNEQFF.

This clone has more than one count but fewer than ten. This chain links TRBV4-1 with TRBJ2-1; 13 positions agree with TRBD2. After removal of 0 bases from V and 5 bases from J, the junction contained 4 bases not matched to a gene. This CDR3 spans 17 amino acids. Looked up from germline, CDR1 is MGHRA and CDR2 is YSYEKL. CDR3 residues: CASSQETGTSGDNEQFF. The CDR3 nucleotides are TGCGCCAGCAGCCAAGAAACCGGGACTAGCGGGGACAATGAGCAGTTCTTC.

This clone was seen more than once but under ten times. The chain employs TRBV30 and TRBJ2-7; D is undetermined. The CDR3 runs to 12 residues. Germline lookup yields CDR1 GTSNPN and CDR2 SVGIG (reference sequence). V was trimmed by 1 base and J by 7 bases, leaving 11 bases between them. In nucleotides, the CDR3 is TGTGCCTGGAGTGCCCCGCCGCAGGAGCAGTACTTC. Its protein is CAWSAPPQEQYF.

The chain joins TRBV5-1 to TRBJ2-7, with a weak D call TRBD2 (5 bases). The V gene's germline CDR1 is SGHRS and CDR2 YFSETQ. This CDR3 spans 13 amino acids. V lost 4 bases and J 4 bases, leaving 12 bases between the germline ends. The CDR3 nucleotides read TGCGCCAGCAGCGAGGAGGTTCGTTACGAGCAGTACTTC. Protein: CASSEEVRYEQYF.

This clone was seen many times. The rearrangement uses TRBV4-3 and TRBJ2-3, with 8 bases matching TRBD2. V lost 0 bases to trimming and J lost 4 bases; unmatched junction nucleotides: 6. This CDR3 has 16 amino acids. CDR1 and CDR2 from the germline V gene are LGHNA and YSLEER. CDR3 protein: CASSQDNNGGADTQYF. The CDR3 DNA reads as TGCGCCAGCAGCCAAGATAACAACGGGGGGGCAGATACGCAGTATTTT.

This clone appeared a few times. V usage is TRBV30 and J usage is TRBJ1-2; 7 bases fit TRBD1. Germline V CDR1 and CDR2: GTSNPN, SVGIG (reference sequence). CDR3 length equals 15 residues. Trimming at V came to 3 bases and at J to 5 bases, leaving 12 bases not matched to a gene. This CDR3 reads CAWRGATGSWYGYTF. CDR3 DNA sequence: TGTGCCTGGAGGGGAGCGACAGGGTCATGGTATGGCTACACCTTC.

This chain uses TRBV6-5 with TRBJ2-2; D not resolved. V was cut by 3 bases and J by 9 bases, with 14 bases left in between. The germline CDR1 and CDR2 sequences are MNHEY and SVGAGI. This CDR3 has 14 amino acids. The CDR3 nucleotides read TGTGCCAGCAGTTATTCGCTGGATTCGCGGGAGCTGTTTTTT. It codes for CASSYSLDSRELFF.

The chain is built from TRBV11-2 and TRBJ2-7; TRBD2 is a possible D gene (7 bases). The CDR3 spans 17 residues. The V gene's germline CDR1 is SGHAT and CDR2 FQNNGV. The V end lost 5 bases, the J end lost 2 bases, and 22 bases lay between the germline ends. CDR3 in DNA: TGTGCCAGCAGCGGGGGGGCGAACCCCAACCCACCCTACGAGCAGTACTTC. It encodes CASSGGANPNPPYEQYF. Together with reference TRBV11-2 and TRBJ2-7, the CDR3 gives the full variable domain: EAGVAQSPRYKIIEKRQSVAFWCNPISGHATLYWYQQILGQGPKLLIQFQNNGVVDDSQLPKDRFSAERLKGVDSTLKIQPAKLEDSAVYLCASSGGANPNPPYEQYFGPGTRLTVT.

The gene calls are TRBV15 and TRBJ2-3; 7 bases are a match to TRBD2. The CDR3 length is 15 residues. With V trimmed by 1 base and J by 0 bases, 1 base remained unmatched. CDR1 and CDR2 from the germline V gene are LNHNV and YYDKDF (reference sequence). Here the CDR3 DNA reads TGTGCCACCAGCAGAGGTAGCGGGAGCACAGATACGCAGTATTTT. Amino acids: CATSRGSGSTDTQYF.